Presented here are 30 T cell receptor beta chains from one specimen sequenced in a study of cytomegalovirus exposure and HLA in healthy donors. The study ran its PCR with 60 Vbeta and 13 Jbeta primers. Some clones are missing from TCRdb's copy, which holds only in-frame ones; the method was immunoSEQ multiplex PCR. The sample includes fewer than 65,000 clones, 60% to 80% of them seen just once. The sequenced material came from PBMCs. These receptors were taken from a woman between 40 and 50 years old in good health and CMV-seropositive.

The V gene is TRBV5-1, the J gene TRBJ1-3; unclear D gene. The CDR3 loop spans 12 amino acids. V was pared by 0 bases and J by 10 bases, with 8 bases between. CDR1 and CDR2 (germline): SGHRS, YFSETQ. The CDR3 loop reads CASSLDGNTIYF. CDR3 nucleotide sequence: TGCGCCAGCAGCTTGGATGGCAATACCATATATTTT. The whole variable domain, filled in from reference TRBV5-1 and TRBJ1-3, reads KAGVTQTPRYLIKTRGQQVTLSCSPISGHRSVSWYQQTPGQGLQFLFEYFSETQRNKGNFPGRFSGRQFSNSRSEMNVSTLELGDSALYLCASSLDGNTIYFGEGSWLTVV.

V is TRBV30 and J is TRBJ1-2; D unclear. CDR3 length equals 13 residues. Trimming cost V 3 bases and J 0 bases, with 8 bases left between them. Germline lookup yields CDR1 GTSNPN and CDR2 SVGIG (reference sequence). CDR3 DNA sequence: TGTGCCTGGAGGGCAAATCCTAACTATGGCTACACCTTC. This gives the protein CAWRANPNYGYTF.

This clone was found a few times. The J gene is TRBJ1-1, the V gene TRBV30; D gene unclear. Germline loops: CDR1 GTSNPN, CDR2 SVGIG (reference sequence). The V end was cut by 2 bases, the J end by 2 bases, with 12 bases between. The CDR3 consists of 14 residues. CDR3 sequence: CAWSPPLRNTEAFF. The CDR3 nucleotides read TGTGCCTGGAGTCCCCCTCTTAGAAACACTGAAGCTTTCTTT.

The rearrangement links TRBV9 to TRBJ1-2; 9 bases match TRBD1. The germline CDR1 and CDR2 sequences are SGDLS and YYNGEE. After removal of 4 bases from V and 3 bases from J, the junction contained 7 bases not matched to a gene. CDR3 length equals 15 residues. CDR3 amino acids: CASSSQGQGYYGYTF. Here the CDR3 DNA reads TGTGCCAGCAGCTCTCAGGGACAGGGCTACTATGGCTACACCTTC.

The CDR3 DNA follows: TGTGCCAGCAGCTTAGAACCAGATGAGCAGTACTTC. Protein product: CASSLEPDEQYF. J is TRBJ2-7 and V is TRBV7-8; D remains unclear. Germline CDR1 and CDR2: SGHVS and FQNEAQ. The CDR3 runs to 12 residues. The V gene lost 1 base and the J gene lost 7 bases, with 8 bases spanning the gap.

Worth noting for this clone: The junction shows a germline mismatch at one end, possibly a read error. Other DNA sequences within the sample encode an identical CDR3. This chain links TRBV5-1 with TRBJ1-2; D might be TRBD1 (5 bases). The CDR3 consists of 13 residues. Germline values: CDR1 SGHRS, CDR2 YFSETQ. The CDR3 sequence: CASSLTGDYGYTF. DNA of the CDR3: TGCGCCAGCAGCTTAACGGGGGACTACGGCTACACCTTC. The complete variable domain, with remaining parts taken from reference TRBV5-1 and TRBJ1-2, reads KAGVTQTPRYLIKTRGQQVTLSCSPISGHRSVSWYQQTPGQGLQFLFEYFSETQRNKGNFPGRFSGRQFSNSRSEMNVSTLELGDSALYLCASSLTGDYGYTFGSGTRLTVV.

The rearrangement links TRBV21-1 to TRBJ2-7; the table's D call of TRBD2 was not tested on the DNA. TRBV21-1 is a known pseudogene. The CDR3 has 16 residues. The chain's CDR3 is CASSSQEAVSSYEQYF. DNA of the CDR3: TGTGCCAGCAGCTCCCAGGAGGCAGTAAGCTCCTACGAGCAGTACTTC.

The rearrangement joins TRBV27 to TRBJ2-7; 9 nucleotides match TRBD1. The CDR3 totals 14 residues. Per the germline V gene, CDR1 is MNHEY and CDR2 is SMNVEV (reference sequence). J was trimmed by 2 bases and V by 3 bases; bases with no gene match: 2. DNA for the CDR3: TGTGCCAGCAGTTTCGGGACAGGGCCCTACGAGCAGTACTTC. Protein sequence: CASSFGTGPYEQYF.

The gene calls are TRBV6-4 and TRBJ1-3, with D possibly matching TRBD1 (6 bases). V shed 2 bases and J shed 0 bases, with 20 bases lying between them. CDR1 is MRHNA and CDR2 is SNTAGT in the germline V gene. The CDR3 consists of 19 residues. The CDR3 here is CASSDRDTGNYSSGNTIYF. CDR3 coding DNA: TGTGCCAGCAGTGACCGGGACACGGGAAACTATAGCTCTGGAAACACCATATATTTT.

The CDR3: CASSRSPGGGSTGELFF. The CDR3 nucleotides read TGCGCCAGCAGCCGCAGCCCAGGAGGAGGCAGCACCGGGGAGCTGTTTTTT. This chain uses TRBV4-1 with TRBJ2-2, with D perhaps TRBD2 (5 bases). Trimming removed 4 bases from V and 4 bases from J, with 19 bases in between. The CDR3 spans 17 residues. CDR1 MGHRA and CDR2 YSYEKL come from the germline V gene.

This chain joins TRBV5-1 and TRBJ1-1, with 9 bases fitting TRBD1. Germline V gene data show CDR1 as SGHRS and CDR2 as YFSETQ. CDR3 length equals 14 residues. V lost 6 bases and J lost 4; bases outside the gene matches: 7. CDR3: CASTQTGGTTEAFF. The CDR3, as DNA: TGCGCCAGCACCCAGACAGGGGGAACCACTGAAGCTTTCTTT.

The genes are TRBV19 and TRBJ1-4; TRBD1 aligns across 8 bases. Germline CDR1 and CDR2: LNHDA and SQIVND (reference sequence). The CDR3 extends over 15 amino acids. Here the CDR3 DNA reads TGTGCGGGCAAATTACAGGGGGATACCGATGAAAAACTGTTTTTT. Translated: CAGKLQGDTDEKLFF. The full variable domain, rest sourced from reference TRBV19 and TRBJ1-4, is DGGITQSPKYLFRKEGQNVTLSCEQNLNHDAMYWYRQDPGQGLRLIYYSQIVNDFQKGDIAEGYSVSREKKESFPLTVTSAQKNPTAFYLCAGKLQGDTDEKLFFGSGTQLSVL.

This clone was detected only a few times. The J gene is TRBJ1-4, the V gene TRBV7-9; 7 positions agree with TRBD1. Germline values: CDR1 SEHNR, CDR2 FQNEAQ (reference sequence). V trimming: 1 base; J trimming: 0 bases; junction bases outside the gene matches: 5. This CDR3 is 17 amino acids long. This chain's CDR3 is CASSLGRGGTTNEKLFF. Written as DNA, the CDR3 is TGTGCCAGCAGCTTAGGAAGAGGGGGCACAACTAATGAAAAACTGTTTTTT.

The rearrangement joins TRBV9 to TRBJ2-6, with 9 positions matching TRBD2. The CDR3 extends over 18 amino acids. From germline, CDR1 is SGDLS and CDR2 YYNGEE. The V segment lost 0 bases and the J segment 0 bases; nucleotides outside the gene matches: 4. CDR3 bases: TGTGCCAGCAGCGTAGGGGGTAGCGGGGGCTCTGGGGCCAACGTCCTGACTTTC. It translates to CASSVGGSGGSGANVLTF.

This sequence joins TRBV4-3 and TRBJ1-5; D is undetermined. Germline CDR1 reads LGHNA; CDR2 reads YSLEER. The CDR3 spans 13 residues. V gave up 1 base and J gave up 5 bases, with 6 bases separating them. The CDR3 sequence: CASSQALHQPQHF. Written as DNA, the CDR3 is TGCGCCAGCAGCCAAGCCCTCCATCAGCCCCAGCATTTT.

The rearrangement links TRBV29-1 to TRBJ1-3, with D possibly matching TRBD1 (5 bases). CDR1 is SQVTM, CDR2 ANQGSEA, per germline. Trimming left V 6 bases short and J 0 bases short, with 9 bases between. The CDR3 is 13 residues long. The CDR3 DNA sequence: TGCAGCGTGGGACTGCTCTCTGGAAACACCATATATTTT. Residues: CSVGLLSGNTIYF. Variable domain in full (rest from reference TRBV29-1 and TRBJ1-3): SAVISQKPSRDICQRGTSLTIQCQVDSQVTMMFWYRQQPGQSLTLIATANQGSEATYESGFVIDKFPISRPNLTFSTLTVSNMSPEDSSIYLCSVGLLSGNTIYFGEGSWLTVV.

V is TRBV10-1 and J is TRBJ1-2; tentative D call: TRBD1 (6 bases). With 8 bases removed from V and 0 bases from J, the gap between germline ends came to 13 bases. CDR1 WNHNN and CDR2 SYGVQD come from the germline V gene (reference sequence). The length of the CDR3 is 14 residues. The CDR3 reads CASPGAGANYGYTF. The CDR3 nucleotides are TGCGCCAGCCCGGGGGCGGGGGCTAACTATGGCTACACCTTC.

V gene TRBV10-3 combines with J gene TRBJ1-6, with 8 bases that match TRBD1. The germline gives CDR1 ENHRY, CDR2 SYGVKD. The CDR3 is made up of 14 amino acids. The ends lost 5 bases at V and 7 bases at J; junction bases unmatched: 4. CDR3 amino acids: CAISPGDRNSPLHF. In DNA, the CDR3 is TGTGCCATCAGTCCTGGGGACAGGAATTCACCCCTCCACTTT.

This sequence joins TRBV2 and TRBJ2-7; D gene ambiguous. The CDR3 contains 13 residues. Trimming removed 3 bases at V and 0 bases at J, with 6 bases between. Germline V gene data show CDR1 as SNHLY and CDR2 as FYNNEI. Written as DNA, the CDR3 is TGTGCCAGCAGTGAGCCTAGCTCCTACGAGCAGTACTTC. Its translation: CASSEPSSYEQYF.

The CDR3 coding sequence is TGTGCCAGCAGTTTTGGAGGAACTAATGAAAAACTGTTTTTT. This sequence encodes CASSFGGTNEKLFF. V and J are TRBV28 and TRBJ1-4, with D hard to call. The CDR3 runs to 14 residues. The ends were cut back, 3 bases at V and 1 base at J, with 6 bases in the middle. Germline V CDR1 and CDR2: MDHEN, SYDVKM.

This clone occurred once. The CDR3 DNA follows: TGTGCCAGCAGCGTTACTGACACCGGGGAGCTGTTTTTT. This encodes CASSVTDTGELFF. V gene TRBV5-5 combines with J gene TRBJ2-2; no firm D call. V was trimmed by 4 bases and J by 3 bases, leaving 7 bases between them. CDR1 and CDR2 (germline): SGHKS, YYEKEE (reference sequence). The CDR3 sequence is 13 residues long.

A few counts support this clone. The chain uses TRBV5-1 and TRBJ2-5, with TRBD1 as a possible D gene (6 bases). CDR1 and CDR2 (germline): SGHRS, YFSETQ. V was clipped by 0 bases and J by 5 bases, with 11 bases between them. The CDR3 is 14 residues long. CDR3 DNA: TGCGCCAGCAGCTTGGGGGGGCCTGGGGAGACCCAGTACTTC. Its protein product is CASSLGGPGETQYF.

The J gene is TRBJ1-5, the V gene TRBV23-1; 7 nucleotides line up with TRBD1. TRBV23-1 is marked as an open reading frame, function uncertain. This CDR3 has 15 residues. The V segment lost 2 bases and the J segment 5 bases; nucleotides outside the gene matches: 6. The CDR3 DNA sequence: TGCGCCAGCAGTCAAGACGGACAGGACCATCAGCCCCAGCATTTT. Translated: CASSQDGQDHQPQHF.

This chain joins TRBV5-8 and TRBJ2-2, with D possibly matching TRBD2 (6 bases). V was pared by 4 bases and J by 4 bases, with 14 bases between. The CDR3 length is 15 residues. The V gene's germline CDR1 is SGHTS and CDR2 YDEGEE. CDR3 nucleotide sequence: TGTGCCAGCAGCGTGAGGAGGGACGGCACCGGGGAGCTGTTTTTT. As protein: CASSVRRDGTGELFF.

Only one count was recorded for this clone. This rearrangement joins TRBV6-4 to TRBJ1-2; D remains ambiguous. CDR3 size: 13 residues. Trimming took off 0 bases at V and 8 bases at J, with 10 bases between the two ends. Germline CDR1 is MRHNA and CDR2 is SNTAGT. The CDR3 is CASSDSNQKGYTF. CDR3 nucleotides: TGTGCCAGCAGTGACTCGAACCAGAAGGGCTACACCTTC.

This clone was observed a handful of times. The gene calls are TRBV27 and TRBJ1-5, with no clear D. V lost 9 bases and J lost 0, with 18 bases in between. CDR1 MNHEY and CDR2 SMNVEV come from the germline V gene (reference sequence). The CDR3 is made up of 16 amino acids. CDR3 in DNA: TGTGCCAGTGCCCGGCGCGGGGATCATAGCAATCAGCCCCAGCATTTT. Translation gives CASARRGDHSNQPQHF.

The rearrangement uses TRBV30 and TRBJ1-2; a possible D gene is TRBD1 (5 bases). Trimming stripped 5 bases from V and 6 bases from J, with 13 bases between. The germline V gene encodes CDR1 GTSNPN and CDR2 SVGIG (reference sequence). The CDR3 length is 12 residues. The CDR3 DNA follows: TGTGCCTGGCTAAGACAGAGCCATGGCTACACCTTC. Translated: CAWLRQSHGYTF.

The gene calls are TRBV19 and TRBJ1-1; D ambiguous. V was clipped by 5 bases and J by 6 bases, with 10 bases between them. The CDR3 length is 12 residues. Per germline, CDR1 LNHDA and CDR2 SQIVND (reference sequence). For the CDR3, the DNA is TGTGCCAGTAGTGAGGGCCCGCCTGAAGCTTTCTTT. This translates into CASSEGPPEAFF. Full variable domain (outside the CDR3, taken from reference TRBV19 and TRBJ1-1): DGGITQSPKYLFRKEGQNVTLSCEQNLNHDAMYWYRQDPGQGLRLIYYSQIVNDFQKGDIAEGYSVSREKKESFPLTVTSAQKNPTAFYLCASSEGPPEAFFGQGTRLTVV.

This clone was seen once. The chain carries TRBV7-2 and TRBJ2-2; 8 bases map to TRBD1. CDR3 size: 15 residues. CDR1 is SGHTA and CDR2 is FQGNSA in the germline V gene. The trim removed 5 bases at V and 1 base at J, leaving 3 bases unmatched. CDR3 sequence (DNA): TGTGCCAGCAGCGCCGGACAGGGGAACACCGGGGAGCTGTTTTTT. It encodes CASSAGQGNTGELFF.

The rearrangement links TRBV9 to TRBJ2-1, with D possibly being TRBD1 (5 bases). This CDR3 contains 13 residues. Germline assignment: CDR1 SGDLS and CDR2 YYNGEE. The ends were cut back, 2 bases at V and 5 bases at J, with 8 bases in the middle. This chain's CDR3 is CASSVLTDNEQFF. CDR3 nucleotides: TGTGCCAGCAGCGTCCTGACAGACAATGAGCAGTTCTTC.